This record covers a single TCR beta chain. Its antigen is currently unknown. The data were obtained in a study of cytomegalovirus exposure and HLA in healthy donors. It was with 60 Vbeta and 13 Jbeta primers that the PCR ran. Method: immunoSEQ multiplex PCR; TCRdb's copy keeps in-frame clones and lacks some. The sample contains tens of thousands of clones, roughly 80% of which appear only once. Study-level results: A later analysis appeared to link common viral pathogens to several of the most significant clusters.

The trim removed 1 base at V and 5 bases at J, leaving 1 base unmatched. Germline V CDR1 and CDR2: SGHRS, YFSETQ. The CDR3 is made up of 13 amino acids. The chain employs TRBV5-1 and TRBJ2-7, with 9 positions matching TRBD1. The origin of this receptor is a man aged 25 to 40 in good health and CMV-seronegative. The sequencing sample was made of PBMCs. CDR3 loop: CASSLTGGDEQYF. CDR3 sequence (DNA): TGCGCCAGCAGCTTGACAGGGGGCGACGAGCAGTACTTC.